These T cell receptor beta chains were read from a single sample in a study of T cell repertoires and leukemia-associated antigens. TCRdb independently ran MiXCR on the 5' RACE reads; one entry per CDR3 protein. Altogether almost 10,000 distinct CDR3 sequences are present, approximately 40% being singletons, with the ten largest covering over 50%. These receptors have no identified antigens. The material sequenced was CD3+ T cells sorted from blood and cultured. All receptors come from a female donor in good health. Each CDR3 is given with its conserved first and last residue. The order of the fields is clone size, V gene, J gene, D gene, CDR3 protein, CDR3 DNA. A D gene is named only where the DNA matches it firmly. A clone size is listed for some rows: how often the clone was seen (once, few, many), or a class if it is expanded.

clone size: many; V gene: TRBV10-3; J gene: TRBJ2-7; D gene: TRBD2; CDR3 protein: CAIRSGLAGPYEQYF; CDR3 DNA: TGTGCCATCAGATCTGGACTAGCGGGTCCCTACGAGCAGTACTTC
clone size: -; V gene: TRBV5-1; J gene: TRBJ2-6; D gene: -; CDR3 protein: CASSINSDSGANVLTF; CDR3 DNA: TGCGCCAGCAGCATAAACTCCGACTCTGGGGCCAACGTCCTGACTTTC
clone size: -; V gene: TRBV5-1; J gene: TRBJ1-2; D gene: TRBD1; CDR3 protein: CASGLDRGYGYTF; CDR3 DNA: TGCGCCAGCGGCTTGGACAGGGGATATGGCTACACCTTC
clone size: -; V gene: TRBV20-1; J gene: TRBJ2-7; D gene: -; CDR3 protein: CSARPAYEQYF; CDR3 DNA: TGCAGTGCAAGGCCGGCTTACGAGCAGTACTTC
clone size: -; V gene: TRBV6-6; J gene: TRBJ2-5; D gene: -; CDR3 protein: CASSYKWRGGQETQYF; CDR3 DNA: TGTGCCAGCAGTTACAAATGGAGGGGGGGGCAAGAGACCCAGTACTTC
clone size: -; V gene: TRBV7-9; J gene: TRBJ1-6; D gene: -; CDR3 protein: CASSLDRTDNSPLHF; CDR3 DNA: TGTGCCAGCAGCTTAGATCGGACAGATAATTCACCCCTCCACTTT
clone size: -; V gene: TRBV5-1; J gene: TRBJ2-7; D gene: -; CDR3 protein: CASSLSGGPYEQYF; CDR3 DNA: TGCGCCAGCAGCTTGTCGGGCGGGCCCTACGAGCAGTACTTC
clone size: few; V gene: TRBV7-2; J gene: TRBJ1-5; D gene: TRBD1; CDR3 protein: CASSPDRYNQPQHF; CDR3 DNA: TGTGCCAGCAGCCCGGACAGGTACAATCAGCCCCAGCATTTT
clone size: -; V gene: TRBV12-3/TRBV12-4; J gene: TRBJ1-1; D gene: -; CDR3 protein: CASSLVGSYTEAFF; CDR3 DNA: TGTGCCAGCAGTTTAGTCGGGAGCTACACTGAAGCTTTCTTT
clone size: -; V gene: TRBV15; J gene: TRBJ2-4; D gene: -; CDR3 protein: CAYEAPGLAKNIQYF; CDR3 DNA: TGTGCCTATGAAGCACCGGGCCTAGCCAAAAACATTCAGTACTTC
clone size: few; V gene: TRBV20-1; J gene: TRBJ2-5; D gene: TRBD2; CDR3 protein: CIPRLAGGGPPGETQYF; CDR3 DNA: TGCATTCCGAGACTAGCGGGAGGGGGACCGCCAGGAGAGACCCAGTACTTC
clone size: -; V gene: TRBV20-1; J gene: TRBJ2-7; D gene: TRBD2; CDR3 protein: CSADGHPSGSSYEQYF; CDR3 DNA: TGCAGTGCTGACGGCCATCCTAGCGGGAGCTCCTACGAGCAGTACTTC